The 10 T cell receptor beta chains listed next were all sequenced from one sample in a study of T cell clonotyping in hematopoietic cell transplantation. Sequencing used immunoSEQ multiplex PCR; TCRdb keeps in-frame clones, though not all of them. The top ten clones hold around 50% of a sample with approximately 5,000 clones, approximately 91% of them seen once. Sequencing used peripheral blood mononuclear cells, obtained 100 days after allogeneic stem cell transplant. All receptors come from a female patient aged 50-59 years who had an allogeneic stem cell transplant from an unrelated donor, so T cells may come from the graft donor. Some clones in this sample may be carry-over from other donors' samples.

The chain joins TRBV15 to TRBJ2-7, with TRBD1 matching over 8 bases. The CDR3 runs to 15 residues. With 6 bases clipped from V and 2 bases from J, the junction kept 9 bases outside the gene matches. Germline loops: CDR1 LNHNV, CDR2 YYDKDF (reference sequence). CDR3 residues: CATSPRQGYPYEQYF. The CDR3 bases are TGTGCCACCAGTCCTAGACAGGGGTACCCCTACGAGCAGTACTTC.

The chain is built from TRBV6-6 and TRBJ1-1; D is uncertain. This CDR3 contains 13 residues. V lost 9 bases and J 5 bases, leaving 16 bases between the germline ends. Germline values: CDR1 MNHNY, CDR2 SVGAGI (reference sequence). In DNA form, the CDR3 reads TGTGCCAGTAACATTCCGTATATGACTGAAGCTTTCTTT. This sequence encodes CASNIPYMTEAFF.

The chain employs TRBV10-3 and TRBJ2-7; D perhaps matches TRBD2 (6 bases). Trimming took off 6 bases at V and 0 bases at J, with 15 bases between the two ends. The CDR3 runs to 15 residues. Germline V lookup: CDR1 ENHRY, CDR2 SYGVKD. Here the CDR3 DNA reads TGTGCCATCAGGCAAACTAGCAGTAGCTCCTACGAGCAGTACTTC. As protein: CAIRQTSSSSYEQYF.

The chain is built from TRBV4-2 and TRBJ1-1; the match to TRBD1 covers 9 bases. V shed 5 bases, J shed 1 base, and the junction held 5 bases outside the gene matches. The CDR3 runs to 15 residues. The germline CDR1 and CDR2 sequences are LGHNA and YNFKEQ. CDR3 sequence (DNA): TGTGCCAGCAGCTATGCGGGACAGGGGAACACTGAAGCTTTCTTT. Protein sequence: CASSYAGQGNTEAFF.

The chain joins TRBV2 to TRBJ1-2, with D perhaps matching TRBD1 (5 bases). There are 12 residues in the CDR3. Germline CDR1 reads SNHLY; CDR2 reads FYNNEI. With 7 bases removed from V and 8 bases from J, the gap between germline ends came to 14 bases. The CDR3 DNA follows: TGTGCCAGCAAGTTCCAGGGTTCCGGCTACACCTTC. The encoded protein is CASKFQGSGYTF. Complete variable domain (other parts from reference TRBV2 and TRBJ1-2): EPEVTQTPSHQVTQMGQEVILRCVPISNHLYFYWYRQILGQKVEFLVSFYNNEISEKSEIFDDQFSVERPDGSNFTLKIRSTKLEDSAMYFCASKFQGSGYTFGSGTRLTVV.

This chain uses TRBV30 with TRBJ2-7; D is ambiguous. Germline loops: CDR1 GTSNPN, CDR2 SVGIG (reference sequence). The CDR3 loop spans 13 amino acids. With 0 bases removed from V and 3 bases from J, the gap between germline ends came to 9 bases. For the CDR3, the DNA is TGTGCCTGGAGTGTACTGTCGGACTACGAGCAGTACTTC. Its protein product is CAWSVLSDYEQYF.

J is TRBJ1-3 and V is TRBV30; no definite D call. The germline V gene encodes CDR1 GTSNPN and CDR2 SVGIG (reference sequence). V was cut by 2 bases and J by 4 bases, with 6 bases left in between. The CDR3 covers 12 residues. The CDR3, as DNA: TGTGCCTGGAGTCTATCAGGAAACACCATATATTTT. Translation: CAWSLSGNTIYF.

The chain employs TRBV7-2 and TRBJ1-1; TRBD1 might be the D (5 bases). The CDR3 extends over 15 amino acids. Germline V lookup: CDR1 SGHTA, CDR2 FQGNSA. Trimming stripped 2 bases from V and 1 base from J, with 11 bases between. In DNA form, the CDR3 reads TGTGCCAGCAGCTTAAGGGCAGGGAGGAACACTGAAGCTTTCTTT. This encodes CASSLRAGRNTEAFF. Looking up the rest from reference TRBV7-2 and TRBJ1-1 gives the full variable domain: GAGVSQSPSNKVTEKGKDVELRCDPISGHTALYWYRQSLGQGLEFLIYFQGNSAPDKSGLPSDRFSAERTGGSVSTLTIQRTQQEDSAVYLCASSLRAGRNTEAFFGQGTRLTVV.

The V gene is TRBV9, the J gene TRBJ1-2, with D possibly being TRBD1 (5 bases). This CDR3 spans 14 amino acids. From germline, CDR1 is SGDLS and CDR2 YYNGEE. V lost 6 bases and J lost 4, with 16 bases in between. DNA for the CDR3: TGTGCCAGCACCGACCCGAGGGGTGGCTATGGCTACACCTTC. It encodes CASTDPRGGYGYTF.

J is TRBJ2-2 and V is TRBV2; 8 bases line up with TRBD1. This CDR3 has 15 amino acids. Unmatched junction bases numbered 8, after V lost 4 bases and J lost 7 bases. The germline V gene has CDR1 SNHLY and CDR2 FYNNEI. The CDR3 loop is CASSAPRGQNGELFF. The DNA for the CDR3 is TGTGCCAGCAGTGCACCCAGGGGGCAGAACGGGGAGCTGTTTTTT.